The next 3 T cell receptor beta chains were all read from a single sample in a study of spatial heterogeneity in lung cancer. General study points: Expanded intratumoral alpha and beta TCR counts tracked tumor mutation counts.

TCRdb fed the 5' RACE reads into MiXCR, producing one record per CDR3 protein. The data show some 2,100 distinct CDR3 sequences, about a sixth seen once. Their recognized antigens are unknown. Described time point: sample taken at primary tumor resection. Sequences were derived from lung tumor tissue, sampled at surgery. The receptors derive from a male donor with early-stage non-small cell lung cancer.

This clonotype qualifies as medium-sized (0.01 to 0.1%). A read error may account for a junction end that differs from germline. This rearrangement joins TRBV6-2 or TRBV6-3 to TRBJ2-5; a weak D match, TRBD2 (6 bases). This CDR3 comprises 16 residues. Germline V CDR1 and CDR2: MNHEY, SVGEGT. In nucleotides, the CDR3 is TGTGCCAGCAGTCACTCGAATATGGGACTTGAAGAGACCCAGTACTTC. Amino acids: CASSHSNMGLEETQYF.

By share, this clonotype ranks as medium-sized. The gene calls are TRBV20-1 and TRBJ2-7, with 7 positions matching TRBD2. Germline assignment: CDR1 DFQATT and CDR2 SNEGSKA (reference sequence). V lost 3 bases and J lost 4; bases outside the gene matches: 3. The CDR3 runs to 12 residues. The CDR3 region is CSASLADYEQYF. In DNA form, the CDR3 reads TGCAGTGCTAGCCTAGCGGATTACGAGCAGTACTTC.

This clonotype is classed as large. The rearrangement links TRBV2 to TRBJ2-1, with unresolved D. The length of the CDR3 is 13 residues. V was pared by 6 bases and J by 0 bases, with 6 bases between. Germline assignment: CDR1 SNHLY and CDR2 FYNNEI. The CDR3 bases are TGTGCCAGCAGCGGAACCTCCTACAATGAGCAGTTCTTC. This codes for CASSGTSYNEQFF. The whole variable domain, filled in from reference TRBV2 and TRBJ2-1, reads EPEVTQTPSHQVTQMGQEVILRCVPISNHLYFYWYRQILGQKVEFLVSFYNNEISEKSEIFDDQFSVERPDGSNFTLKIRSTKLEDSAMYFCASSGTSYNEQFFGPGTRLTVL.